This TCR beta chain emerged from a study of T cell changes during pregnancy in multiple sclerosis. Measured with immunoSEQ multiplex PCR; TCRdb has only the in-frame clones, and not every one. Among tens of thousands of clones listed, 92% were seen once. This clone was seen only once. The receptor's source is a female donor in good health, enrolled as a control in a pregnancy study. Sample: peripheral blood, taken in the second trimester of pregnancy.

CDR3 sequence reads: CASREGAGGEQFF. CDR3 in DNA: TGTGCCAGCAGAGAGGGGGCAGGGGGTGAGCAGTTCTTC. The chain couples TRBV2 to TRBJ2-1, with 7 bases lining up with TRBD1. Germline-derived CDR1 and CDR2 are SNHLY and FYNNEI. The CDR3 is 13 residues long. V shed 6 bases, J shed 9 bases, and the junction held 8 bases outside the gene matches.